This TCR beta chain was captured by sequencing in a study of blood T cell repertoires in COVID-19. Original data processing: Counts of nucleated cells, estimated from reference gene primer amplification, were obtained. This table comes from immunoSEQ multiplex PCR, and its TCRdb copy is limited to in-frame clones, with some not included. V, J and clone size are taken as reported in that table, and D and trimming were inferred from the DNA itself. The repertoire holds approximately 30,000 clones, with 81% as singletons. The V gene end was trimmed by 3 bases and the J gene end by 4 bases; junction bases not matched to a gene: 11. Germline loops: CDR1 KGHDR, CDR2 SFDVKD. This CDR3 region has 17 residues.

The J gene is TRBJ2-1, the V gene TRBV24-1; 7 bases line up with TRBD1. The TCR originated in a middle-aged man with active or convalescent COVID-19. Sequencing used peripheral blood. The CDR3 nucleotides read TGTGCCACCAGTGATCTCAAGGGGGCAGTGGGGTACAATGAGCAGTTCTTC. Translation: CATSDLKGAVGYNEQFF.